The clone carrying this T cell receptor (beta chain) was counted a few times. The record originates from a study of blood T cells in healthy people across ages. PCR was performed a second time for about 7 to 12 cycles using a sample-barcoded 5' primer and a J-beta primer mix. TCRdb re-derived calls from the 5' RACE reads in MiXCR, one entry per CDR3 protein. The sample lists 1,500,000 or so distinct CDR3 sequences, about 42% occurring once. The CDR3 consists of 15 residues. V lost 5 bases, J lost 4 bases, and 17 bases lay in between. The receptor's source is a young woman in good health. The rearrangement links TRBV12-3 or TRBV12-4 to TRBJ1-2; D is perhaps TRBD1 (5 bases). The sample consisted of blood. The CDR3 DNA sequence: TGTGCCAGCAGTACCCGGCGGGGGTATCTCTATGGCTACACCTTC. Protein product: CASSTRRGYLYGYTF.